Below, 16 T cell receptor beta chains from the same sample are listed, as sequenced in a study of shared clonotypes between healthy human individuals. This table comes from immunoSEQ multiplex PCR, and its TCRdb copy is limited to in-frame clones, with some not included. The sample holds around 1.1 million clones, about 84% seen once. Sequencing was done on a sample of memory CD4+ T cells from PBMCs. Subset meaning: CD45RA-negative fraction. The origin of the receptors is a man between 18 and 29 years old in good health. Some clones in this sample may be carry-over from other donors' samples.

This chain connects TRBV27 to TRBJ2-7; D is ambiguous. Germline-derived CDR1 and CDR2 are MNHEY and SMNVEV (reference sequence). This CDR3 region has 13 residues. V dropped 5 bases and J dropped 7 bases, with 15 bases sitting between them. The CDR3 sequence is CASSPPGPGEQYF. CDR3 DNA: TGTGCCAGCAGTCCCCCGGGTCCCGGAGAGCAGTACTTC.

This clone was counted ten times or more. This rearrangement joins TRBV11-2 to TRBJ1-1; tentative D call: TRBD1 (5 bases). Trimming cost V 5 bases and J 2 bases, with 12 bases left between them. This CDR3 is 14 amino acids long. Germline CDR1 and CDR2: SGHAT and FQNNGV. CDR3 residues: CASSATTGNTEAFF. In DNA, the CDR3 is TGTGCCAGCAGCGCTACCACAGGCAACACTGAAGCTTTCTTT.

This chain uses TRBV6-5 with TRBJ2-2, with TRBD2 matching 8 bases. The CDR3 consists of 16 residues. CDR1 MNHEY and CDR2 SVGAGI come from the germline V gene. V lost 0 bases, J lost 6 bases, and 6 bases stayed unmatched. For the CDR3, the DNA is TGTGCCAGCAGTTACTCGGTGGCGGGGGGACCCGGGGAGCTGTTTTTT. Protein product: CASSYSVAGGPGELFF.

V gene TRBV5-1 combines with J gene TRBJ2-5; D call uncertain. The CDR3 sequence is 11 residues long. Germline lookup yields CDR1 SGHRS and CDR2 YFSETQ. The V end lost 4 bases, the J end lost 1 base, and 2 bases lay between the germline ends. The CDR3 here is CASSTQETQYF. Here the CDR3 DNA reads TGCGCCAGCAGCACCCAAGAGACCCAGTACTTC.

For this clone: A read error may account for a junction end that differs from germline. The chain carries TRBV30 and TRBJ2-5; 7 positions match TRBD2. The CDR3 spans 14 residues. Germline lookup yields CDR1 GTSNPN and CDR2 SVGIG (reference sequence). CDR3 protein: CAWSVPGGVETQHF. CDR3 bases: TGTGCCTGGAGTGTACCGGGGGGAGTTGAGACCCAGCACTTC. Based on the CDR3 plus reference TRBV30 and TRBJ2-5, the full variable domain is SQTIHQWPATLVQPVGSPLSLECTVEGTSNPNLYWYRQAAGRGLQLLFYSVGIGQISSEVPQNLSASRPQDRQFILSSKKLLLSDSGFYLCAWSVPGGVETQHFGPGTRLLVL.

The CDR3 DNA reads as TGTGCCAGCAGCTATACTTCGAGGGCCGTCGGATACGAGCAGTACTTC. It specifies CASSYTSRAVGYEQYF. V and J are TRBV13 and TRBJ2-7; the D gene is possibly TRBD2 (5 bases). The CDR3 contains 16 residues. V lost 4 bases to trimming and J lost 4 bases, with 20 bases between them. The germline gives CDR1 PRHDT, CDR2 FYEKMQ (reference sequence).

The J gene is TRBJ1-2, the V gene TRBV7-8; D is possibly TRBD1 (6 bases). This CDR3 has 14 residues. Germline CDR1 is SGHVS and CDR2 is FQNEAQ. V lost 2 bases, J lost 6 bases, and 13 bases lay in between. The CDR3 is CASSLSGGADGYTF. CDR3 bases: TGTGCCAGCAGCTTAAGTGGGGGGGCGGATGGCTACACCTTC.

V and J are TRBV10-2 and TRBJ2-7; 10 positions agree with TRBD1. CDR3 length: 15 amino acids. Germline loops: CDR1 WSHSY, CDR2 SAAADI. Trimming removed 6 bases from V and 2 bases from J; junction bases left unmatched: 7. The DNA for the CDR3 is TGCGCCAGCAGGGACCGGGACAGGGGAACCTACGAGCAGTACTTC. This translates into CASRDRDRGTYEQYF.

The rearrangement uses TRBV28 and TRBJ2-7; 9 bases align to TRBD1. Looked up from germline, CDR1 is MDHEN and CDR2 is SYDVKM. Germline trimming cut 3 bases from V and 5 bases from J; bases unmatched to any gene: 5. The CDR3 contains 14 residues. The CDR3 region is CASSLGDRADEQYF. The DNA for the CDR3 is TGTGCCAGCAGTTTGGGGGACAGGGCAGACGAGCAGTACTTC.

The V call is TRBV2, the J call TRBJ2-1; D unresolved. The V and J ends lost 7 bases and 3 bases respectively, with 10 bases between them. Germline values: CDR1 SNHLY, CDR2 FYNNEI. The CDR3 runs 13 residues. CDR3 in DNA: TGTGCCAGCAATCAGGTTATCTACAATGAGCAGTTCTTC. This codes for CASNQVIYNEQFF.

V usage is TRBV23-1 and J usage is TRBJ1-2, with 9 bases aligning to TRBD1. TRBV23-1 is treated as an ORF (open reading frame) with a function not yet certain. The trim removed 0 bases at V and 7 bases at J, leaving 6 bases unmatched. The CDR3 loop spans 15 amino acids. This CDR3 reads CASSQSKQGACGYTF. The CDR3, as DNA: TGCGCCAGCAGTCAATCGAAACAGGGGGCATGTGGCTACACCTTC.

This clone was detected only a few times. The gene calls are TRBV25-1 and TRBJ1-2; D unresolved. CDR3 length equals 16 residues. Germline CDR1 MGHDK, CDR2 SYGVNS. V was shortened by 2 bases and J by 5 bases, with 18 bases between the two germline ends. The CDR3 loop is CASSEALTPPVYGYTF. The CDR3, as DNA: TGTGCCAGCAGTGAAGCCCTGACACCCCCTGTTTATGGCTACACCTTC.

This clone has a single count. Germline and junction disagree at one end, which may indicate a read error. Other DNA sequences within the sample encode an identical CDR3. The chain carries TRBV10-2 and TRBJ1-2, with 9 nucleotides matching TRBD1. This CDR3 contains 13 residues. The germline V gene has CDR1 WSHSY and CDR2 SAAADI. The CDR3 DNA is TGCGCCAGCAGCCGACAGGGGGACTATGGCTACACTTTC. The encoded protein is CASSRQGDYGYTF.

Worth noting for this clone: Just one base apart from a much larger clone, this may be a read error. This chain connects TRBV2 to TRBJ2-7, with D possibly being TRBD1 (5 bases). Trimming took 6 bases from V and 4 from J, leaving 7 bases between them. Germline-derived CDR1 and CDR2 are SNHLY and FYNNEI. This CDR3 region has 11 residues. In nucleotides, the CDR3 is TGTGCCAGCAGCAACAGGTACGAGCAGTACTTC. Translated: CASSNRYEQYF.

The gene calls are TRBV18 and TRBJ1-1, with no clear D. Trimming cost V 3 bases and J 12 bases, with 17 bases left between them. CDR1 and CDR2 from the germline V gene are KGHSH and LQKENI. The CDR3 has 13 residues. The CDR3 protein is CASSPDWGGETFF. Written as DNA, the CDR3 is TGTGCCAGCTCACCCGATTGGGGTGGAGAAACTTTCTTT.

In this sample, this clone turned up a few times. The same CDR3 arises from other DNA sequences in this sample as well. The chain recombines TRBV6-5 with TRBJ1-2; the match to TRBD1 covers 7 bases. The CDR3 consists of 13 residues. Trimming removed 2 bases from V and 7 bases from J; junction bases left unmatched: 4. Germline lookup yields CDR1 MNHEY and CDR2 SVGAGI. Written as DNA, the CDR3 is TGTGCCAGCAGTTACGGGCAGGGGGGTGGCTACACCTTC. This codes for CASSYGQGGGYTF.